These 17 T cell receptor beta chains came from one sample sequenced in a study of T cell repertoires in cytomegalovirus infection. MiXCR was run by TCRdb on the reads, yielding one entry per CDR3 protein. The data contain 490,000 or so distinct CDR3 sequences, about 11% of them singletons. The sample comprised PBMCs. Receptor source: a human donor in good health (CMV status not recorded). Some clones in this sample may be carry-over from other donors' samples.

There are many counts of this clonotype. The chain combines TRBV7-6 with TRBJ1-4; tentative D call: TRBD1 (5 bases). CDR1 and CDR2 (germline): SGHVS, FNYEAQ. This CDR3 region has 15 residues. Trimming cost V 5 bases and J 5 bases, with 15 bases left between them. In nucleotides, the CDR3 is TGTGCCAGCAGCCTTACGGGACCCCGGAATGAAAAACTGTTTTTT. It codes for CASSLTGPRNEKLFF.

This clonotype was counted a few times. The gene calls are TRBV20-1 and TRBJ2-5; D might be TRBD1 (5 bases). V shed 6 bases and J shed 2 bases, with 10 bases lying between them. CDR1 is DFQATT, CDR2 SNEGSKA, per germline (reference sequence). The CDR3 sequence is 12 residues long. The CDR3 spells CSAPDSQETQYF. As DNA, the CDR3 is TGCAGTGCCCCTGACAGTCAAGAGACCCAGTACTTC.

The chain has TRBV29-1 and TRBJ2-1; D gene unclear. Germline-derived CDR1 and CDR2 are SQVTM and ANQGSEA. The CDR3 covers 13 residues. Trimming cost V 8 bases and J 1 base, with 12 bases left between them. CDR3 sequence: CSIKFGSYNEQFF. The CDR3 DNA reads TGCAGCATTAAATTTGGGTCCTACAATGAGCAGTTCTTC.

This clonotype was detected many times. The chain has TRBV28 and TRBJ2-1; D possibly corresponds to TRBD1 (5 bases). The CDR3 contains 14 residues. CDR1 and CDR2 (germline): MDHEN, SYDVKM. Deletions cut 5 bases from V and 4 bases from J, with 12 bases between. The CDR3 reads CASSLADIYNEQFF. DNA for the CDR3: TGTGCCAGCAGTCTTGCGGACATTTACAATGAGCAGTTCTTC.

There are many counts of this clonotype. The chain joins TRBV10-3 to TRBJ1-5; TRBD1 agrees at 7 bases. The germline CDR1 and CDR2 sequences are ENHRY and SYGVKD. The junction had 7 bases not matched to a gene; V was cut back by 8 bases and J by 3 bases. The CDR3 is 14 residues long. The CDR3 protein is CAIGRTGANQPQHF. The DNA of the CDR3 is TGTGCCATCGGGAGGACAGGTGCCAATCAGCCCCAGCATTTT.

In this sample, this clonotype turned up many times. V usage is TRBV5-1 and J usage is TRBJ2-7, with 8 bases matching TRBD1. The CDR3 sequence is 16 residues long. CDR1 and CDR2 (germline): SGHRS, YFSETQ. V lost 4 bases to trimming and J lost 7 bases; unmatched junction nucleotides: 16. As DNA, the CDR3 is TGCGCCAGCAGCCCAACGCGGACAGGGCAATCGGATGAGCAGTACTTC. This gives the protein CASSPTRTGQSDEQYF.

CDR3 sequence: CASSVRPTGGTDTQYF. CDR3 bases: TGTGCCAGCAGCGTACGGCCAACGGGTGGCACAGATACGCAGTATTTT. The rearrangement joins TRBV9 to TRBJ2-3, with D uncertain. Germline V gene sequence: CDR1 SGDLS, CDR2 YYNGEE. The CDR3 consists of 16 residues. The V and J ends lost 1 base and 1 base respectively, with 13 bases between them.

This clonotype was found many times. The genes are TRBV5-4 and TRBJ1-5; 7 positions match TRBD1. The V gene's germline CDR1 is SGHNT and CDR2 YYREEE (reference sequence). This CDR3 comprises 13 residues. V gave up 5 bases and J gave up 9 bases; unmatched junction bases: 8. The CDR3 DNA reads TGTGCCAGCAGTTACGACAGGGCAGTGCCCCAGCATTTT. It is translated as CASSYDRAVPQHF.

This clonotype appeared many times. The chain couples TRBV7-2 to TRBJ2-1; TRBD1 is a possible D gene (6 bases). The CDR3 runs 13 residues. V shed 5 bases and J shed 10 bases, with 15 bases lying between them. Per the germline V gene, CDR1 is SGHTA and CDR2 is FQGNSA. CDR3 nucleotide sequence: TGTGCCAGCAGCCCACTCTCAGGGGACGAGCAGTTCTTC. The encoded protein is CASSPLSGDEQFF.

The table lists this clonotype with many counts. The chain combines TRBV28 with TRBJ2-7; D perhaps matches TRBD2 (6 bases). The CDR3 covers 15 residues. Germline CDR1 MDHEN, CDR2 SYDVKM. Trimming pared 5 bases from V and 2 bases from J, leaving 16 bases between. The CDR3 region is CASSQIAGTPYEQYF. CDR3 in DNA: TGTGCCAGCAGTCAAATCGCGGGAACCCCCTACGAGCAGTACTTC.

CDR3 amino acids: CASSPSPGHQYF. The CDR3 nucleotides read TGTGCCAGCAGCCCATCACCGGGACATCAGTACTTC. The rearrangement uses TRBV3-1 and TRBJ2-5; possibly TRBD1 for D (6 bases). V was pared by 4 bases and J by 11 bases, with 14 bases between. CDR1 and CDR2 (germline): LGHDT, YNNKEL (reference sequence). The CDR3 consists of 12 residues.

The J gene is TRBJ2-1, the V gene TRBV4-2, with unresolved D. The CDR3 runs to 13 residues. The V end was cut by 0 bases, the J end by 3 bases, with 3 bases between. The germline gives CDR1 LGHNA, CDR2 YNFKEQ. For the CDR3, the DNA is TGTGCCAGCAGCCAAGAGGACTACAATGAGCAGTTCTTC. As protein: CASSQEDYNEQFF.

This clonotype was counted many times. The chain links TRBV7-9 to TRBJ1-1; no definite D call. The length of the CDR3 is 13 residues. Trimming removed 1 base from V and 5 bases from J, with 8 bases in between. Germline assignment: CDR1 SEHNR and CDR2 FQNEAQ (reference sequence). Here the CDR3 reads CASSLVLFTEAFF. CDR3 nucleotides: TGTGCCAGCAGCTTAGTGCTATTTACTGAAGCTTTCTTT.

The table lists this clonotype with many counts. DNA of the CDR3: TGTGCCAGCAGTGTCCTGTACACCGGGGAGCTGTTTTTT. Residues: CASSVLYTGELFF. The V and J genes are TRBV6-1 and TRBJ2-2; no clear D gene. Germline V gene sequence: CDR1 MNHNS, CDR2 SASEGT. The CDR3 extends over 13 amino acids. V lost 4 bases and J 3 bases, leaving 6 bases between the germline ends.

This clonotype showed up many times. The chain carries TRBV6-2 or TRBV6-3 and TRBJ1-4; 8 bases fit TRBD1. V was pared by 5 bases and J by 5 bases, with 4 bases of the junction left unmatched. The CDR3 has 14 residues. From germline, CDR1 is MNHEY and CDR2 SVGEGT. The CDR3 loop is CASSPDRGNEKLFF. The DNA for the CDR3 is TGTGCCAGCAGTCCCGACAGGGGCAATGAAAAACTGTTTTTT.

This clonotype was recorded at least ten times. The J gene is TRBJ1-5, the V gene TRBV7-2; 9 bases are shared with TRBD1. This CDR3 contains 15 residues. Trimming removed 1 base from V and 6 bases from J; junction bases left unmatched: 4. Per germline, CDR1 SGHTA and CDR2 FQGNSA. The CDR3 reads CASSLVGQGVQPQHF. The CDR3 nucleotides read TGTGCCAGCAGCTTAGTGGGACAGGGCGTTCAGCCCCAGCATTTT. Combining the CDR3 with reference TRBV7-2 and TRBJ1-5 gives the whole variable domain GAGVSQSPSNKVTEKGKDVELRCDPISGHTALYWYRQSLGQGLEFLIYFQGNSAPDKSGLPSDRFSAERTGGSVSTLTIQRTQQEDSAVYLCASSLVGQGVQPQHFGDGTRLSIL.

This clonotype occurred many times. This chain links TRBV6-5 with TRBJ2-7; D call uncertain. The CDR3 is 16 residues long. In germline, CDR1 is MNHEY, CDR2 SVGAGI. Trimming removed 2 bases at V and 0 bases at J, with 14 bases between. The chain's CDR3 is CASSYTPGRNSYEQYF. The CDR3 DNA sequence: TGTGCCAGCAGTTACACGCCTGGGCGGAACTCCTACGAGCAGTACTTC.